This T cell receptor (beta chain) was profiled in a study of long-term antiretroviral therapy in people with HIV. Findings of the study overall: Missing from the dataset were any data on ART adherence, viral resistance or therapy changes.

Researchers report immunoSEQ v3.0 was run at survey level. Produced via immunoSEQ multiplex PCR; TCRdb's table is partial and in-frame only. This sample yields 20,000 to 30,000 clones, of which 86% are seen a single time; more than 15% belongs to the top ten. Remarks on this clone: Its matching antigen is unknown.

This clonotype originated in a middle-aged man with HIV. The sequencing used unsorted PBMCs, collected 1.2 years after starting antiretroviral therapy.

Here the CDR3 reads CASRRGDLNQPQHF. CDR3 bases: TGTGCCAGCAGGAGAGGGGACCTCAATCAGCCCCAGCATTTT. This chain connects TRBV28 to TRBJ1-5, with D possibly being TRBD1 (5 bases). Trimming stripped 6 bases from V and 3 bases from J, with 12 bases between. This CDR3 spans 14 amino acids. In germline, CDR1 is MDHEN, CDR2 SYDVKM.